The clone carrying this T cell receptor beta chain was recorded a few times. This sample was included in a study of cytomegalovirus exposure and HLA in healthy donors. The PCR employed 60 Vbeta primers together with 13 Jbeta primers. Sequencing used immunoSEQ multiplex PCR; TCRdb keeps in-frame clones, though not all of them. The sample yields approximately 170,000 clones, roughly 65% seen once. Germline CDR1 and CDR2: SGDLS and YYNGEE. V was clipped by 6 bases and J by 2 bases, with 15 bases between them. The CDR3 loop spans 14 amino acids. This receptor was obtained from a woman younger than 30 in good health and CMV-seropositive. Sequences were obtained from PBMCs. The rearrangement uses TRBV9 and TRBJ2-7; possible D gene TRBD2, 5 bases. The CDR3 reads CASNLGGATYEQYF. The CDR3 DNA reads TGTGCCAGCAACCTAGGAGGTGCCACCTACGAGCAGTACTTC.